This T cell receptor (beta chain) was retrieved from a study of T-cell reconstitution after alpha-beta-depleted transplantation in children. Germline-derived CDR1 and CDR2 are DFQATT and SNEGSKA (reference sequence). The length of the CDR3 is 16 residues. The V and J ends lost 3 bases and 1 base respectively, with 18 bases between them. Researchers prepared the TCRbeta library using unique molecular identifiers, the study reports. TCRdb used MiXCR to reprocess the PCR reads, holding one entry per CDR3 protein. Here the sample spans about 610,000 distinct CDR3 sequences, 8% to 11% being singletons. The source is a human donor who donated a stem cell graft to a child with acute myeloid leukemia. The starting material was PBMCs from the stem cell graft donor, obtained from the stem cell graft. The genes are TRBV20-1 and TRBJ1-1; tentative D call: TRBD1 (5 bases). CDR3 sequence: CSASEPKRGPNTEAFF. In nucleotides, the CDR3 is TGCAGTGCTAGTGAACCGAAGAGGGGACCGAACACTGAAGCTTTCTTT.